This entry concerns a single TCR beta chain. What it recognizes is unknown. The protocol was immunoSEQ multiplex PCR, while the TCRdb copy is restricted to in-frame clones and leaves out a portion. The table lists 60,000 to 75,000 clones, 95% of them singletons. The CDR3 contains 14 residues. V lost 7 bases, J lost 2 bases, and 15 bases lay in between. Germline values: CDR1 MDHEN, CDR2 SYDVKM. These data are taken from a study of human thymus T cells. Overall study results and limits: Related research described thymic repertoires that were highly overlapping among unrelated individuals. Use of V and J genes seemed skewed within the thymic and blood repertoires.

Thymus tissue for the work was resected from patients undergoing corrective heart surgery. The chain has TRBV28 and TRBJ2-7, with D possibly called TRBD1 or TRBD2 (6 bases each). This receptor was taken from a girl less than two years old with a congenital heart defect but otherwise immunologically healthy. Sequenced material: thymus tissue. CDR3 region: CASKSRGDTYEQYF. In nucleotides, the CDR3 is TGTGCCAGCAAAAGCCGCGGGGACACCTACGAGCAGTACTTC.